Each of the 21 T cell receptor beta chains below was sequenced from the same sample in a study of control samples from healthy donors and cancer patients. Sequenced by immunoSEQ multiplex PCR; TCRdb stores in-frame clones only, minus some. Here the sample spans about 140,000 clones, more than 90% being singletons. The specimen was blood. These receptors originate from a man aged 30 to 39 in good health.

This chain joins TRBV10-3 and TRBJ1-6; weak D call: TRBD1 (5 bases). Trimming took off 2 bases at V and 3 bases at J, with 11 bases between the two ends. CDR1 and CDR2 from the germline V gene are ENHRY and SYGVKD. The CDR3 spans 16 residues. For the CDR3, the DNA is TGTGCCATCAGTGAGGGGGGATTCGACTATAATTCACCCCTCCACTTT. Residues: CAISEGGFDYNSPLHF.

CDR3 in amino acids: CASSRLAGGPPYEQYF. The CDR3 DNA sequence: TGTGCCAGCAGCCGGCTAGCGGGAGGGCCACCCTACGAGCAGTACTTC. This sequence joins TRBV13 and TRBJ2-7; 12 nucleotides agree with TRBD2. Losses at the gene ends were 5 bases for V and 2 bases for J; bases not matched to a gene: 7. The CDR3 has 16 residues. Germline-derived CDR1 and CDR2 are PRHDT and FYEKMQ (reference sequence). Looking up the rest from reference TRBV13 and TRBJ2-7 gives the full variable domain: AAGVIQSPRHLIKEKRETATLKCYPIPRHDTVYWYQQGPGQDPQFLISFYEKMQSDKGSIPDRFSAQQFSDYHSELNMSSLELGDSALYFCASSRLAGGPPYEQYFGPGTRLTVT.

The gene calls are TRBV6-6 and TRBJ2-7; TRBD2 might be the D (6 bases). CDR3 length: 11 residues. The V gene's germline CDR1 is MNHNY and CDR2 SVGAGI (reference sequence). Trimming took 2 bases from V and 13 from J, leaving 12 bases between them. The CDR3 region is CASSYQERAYF. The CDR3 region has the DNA TGTGCCAGCAGTTACCAGGAGCGGGCTTACTTC.

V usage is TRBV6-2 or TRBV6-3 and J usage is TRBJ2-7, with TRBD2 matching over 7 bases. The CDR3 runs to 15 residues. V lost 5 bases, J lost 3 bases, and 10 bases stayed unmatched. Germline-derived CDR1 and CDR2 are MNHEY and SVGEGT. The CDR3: CASSLPGLTHYEQYF. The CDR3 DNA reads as TGTGCCAGCAGTCTACCGGGACTAACTCACTACGAGCAGTACTTC.

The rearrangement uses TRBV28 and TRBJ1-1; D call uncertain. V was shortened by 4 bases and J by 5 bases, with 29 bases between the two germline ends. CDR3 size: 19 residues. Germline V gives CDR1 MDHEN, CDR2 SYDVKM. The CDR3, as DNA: TGTGCCAGCAGTTCCAAACACAGAACAAAACAAAGGGCCCGTACTGAAGCTTTCTTT. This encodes CASSSKHRTKQRARTEAFF. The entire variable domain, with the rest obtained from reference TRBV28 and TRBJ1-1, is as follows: DVKVTQSSRYLVKRTGEKVFLECVQDMDHENMFWYRQDPGLGLRLIYFSYDVKMKEKGDIPEGYSVSREKKERFSLILESASTNQTSMYLCASSSKHRTKQRARTEAFFGQGTRLTVV.

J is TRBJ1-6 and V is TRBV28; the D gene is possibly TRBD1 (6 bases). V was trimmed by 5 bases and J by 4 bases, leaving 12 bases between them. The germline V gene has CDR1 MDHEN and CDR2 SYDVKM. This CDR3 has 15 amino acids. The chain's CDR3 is CASSNREWYNSPLHF. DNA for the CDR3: TGTGCCAGCAGTAACAGGGAGTGGTATAATTCACCCCTCCACTTT.

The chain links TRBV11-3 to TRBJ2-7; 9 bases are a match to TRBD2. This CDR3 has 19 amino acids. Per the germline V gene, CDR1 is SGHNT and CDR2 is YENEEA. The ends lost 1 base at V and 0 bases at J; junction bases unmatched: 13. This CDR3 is CASSLGQSRGGRASYEQYF. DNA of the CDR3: TGTGCCAGCAGCTTAGGTCAATCCCGGGGCGGGAGGGCCTCCTACGAGCAGTACTTC.

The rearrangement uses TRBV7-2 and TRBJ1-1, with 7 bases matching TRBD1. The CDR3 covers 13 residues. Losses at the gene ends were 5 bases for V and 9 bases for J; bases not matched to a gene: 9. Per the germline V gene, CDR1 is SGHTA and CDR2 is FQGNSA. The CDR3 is CASSPNRGWKAFF. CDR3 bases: TGTGCCAGCAGCCCGAACAGGGGCTGGAAAGCTTTCTTT.

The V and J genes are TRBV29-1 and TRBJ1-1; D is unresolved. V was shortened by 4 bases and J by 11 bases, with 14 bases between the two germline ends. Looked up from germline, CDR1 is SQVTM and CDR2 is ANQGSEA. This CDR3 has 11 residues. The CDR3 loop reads CSVGPREGAFF. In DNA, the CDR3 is TGCAGCGTTGGACCGAGAGAAGGGGCTTTCTTT.

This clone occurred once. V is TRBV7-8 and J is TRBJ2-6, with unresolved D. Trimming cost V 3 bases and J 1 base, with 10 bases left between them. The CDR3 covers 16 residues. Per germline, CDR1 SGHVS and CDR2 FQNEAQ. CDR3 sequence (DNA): TGTGCCAGCAGCTTCGGAATTCTATCTGGGGCCAACGTCCTGACTTTC. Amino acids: CASSFGILSGANVLTF.

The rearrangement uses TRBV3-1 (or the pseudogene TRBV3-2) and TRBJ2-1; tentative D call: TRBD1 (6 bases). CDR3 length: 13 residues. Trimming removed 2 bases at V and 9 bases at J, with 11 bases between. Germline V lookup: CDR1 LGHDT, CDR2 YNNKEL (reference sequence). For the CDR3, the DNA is TGTGCCAGCAGCCAATGGGGGCGGGCTGAGCAGTTCTTC. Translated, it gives CASSQWGRAEQFF.

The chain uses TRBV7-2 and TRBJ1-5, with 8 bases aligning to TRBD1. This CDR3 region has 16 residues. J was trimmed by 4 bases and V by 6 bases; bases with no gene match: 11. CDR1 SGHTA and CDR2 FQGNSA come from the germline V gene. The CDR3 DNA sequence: TGTGCCAGCAGTTTATACGGACAGGGCGGGAATCAGCCCCAGCATTTT. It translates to CASSLYGQGGNQPQHF. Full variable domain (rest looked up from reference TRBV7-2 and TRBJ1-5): GAGVSQSPSNKVTEKGKDVELRCDPISGHTALYWYRQSLGQGLEFLIYFQGNSAPDKSGLPSDRFSAERTGGSVSTLTIQRTQQEDSAVYLCASSLYGQGGNQPQHFGDGTRLSIL.

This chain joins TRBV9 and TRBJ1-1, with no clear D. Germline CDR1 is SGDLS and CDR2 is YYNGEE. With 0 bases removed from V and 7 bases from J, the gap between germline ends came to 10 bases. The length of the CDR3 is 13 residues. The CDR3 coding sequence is TGTGCCAGCAGCGTAGACTGGAACTATGAAGCTTTCTTT. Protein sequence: CASSVDWNYEAFF.

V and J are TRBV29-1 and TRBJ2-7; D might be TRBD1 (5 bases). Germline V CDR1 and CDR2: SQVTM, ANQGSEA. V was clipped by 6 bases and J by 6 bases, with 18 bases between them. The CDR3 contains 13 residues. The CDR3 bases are TGCAGCGTAGCAGGGTCGGTCCTGGGCGAGCAGTACTTC. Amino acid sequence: CSVAGSVLGEQYF.

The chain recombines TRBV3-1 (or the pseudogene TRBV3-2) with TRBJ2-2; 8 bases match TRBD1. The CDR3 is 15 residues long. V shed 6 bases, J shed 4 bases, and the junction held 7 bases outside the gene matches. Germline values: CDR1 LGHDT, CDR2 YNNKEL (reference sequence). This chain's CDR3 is CASRDRASPTGELFF. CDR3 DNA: TGTGCCAGCAGGGACAGGGCGTCTCCCACCGGGGAGCTGTTTTTT.

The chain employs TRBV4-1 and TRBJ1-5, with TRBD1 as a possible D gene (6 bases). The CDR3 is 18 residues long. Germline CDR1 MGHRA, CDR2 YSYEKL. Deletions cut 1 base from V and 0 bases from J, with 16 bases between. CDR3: CASSQVSGTKYSNQPQHF. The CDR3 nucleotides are TGCGCCAGCAGCCAAGTCTCAGGGACAAAATATAGCAATCAGCCCCAGCATTTT.

The DNA of the CDR3 is TGTGCCAGCAGCTTAAGACAGGGGTATCCTGGGGCCAACGTCCTGACTTTC. Residues: CASSLRQGYPGANVLTF. The rearrangement links TRBV7-8 to TRBJ2-6, with TRBD1 identical over 8 bases. CDR1 SGHVS and CDR2 FQNEAQ come from the germline V gene. V shed 2 bases, J shed 2 bases, and the junction held 5 bases outside the gene matches. The CDR3 has 17 amino acids.

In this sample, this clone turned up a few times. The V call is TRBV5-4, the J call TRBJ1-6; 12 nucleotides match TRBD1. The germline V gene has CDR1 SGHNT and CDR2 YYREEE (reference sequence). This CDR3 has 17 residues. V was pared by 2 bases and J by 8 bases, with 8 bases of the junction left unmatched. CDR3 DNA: TGTGCCAGCAGCTTTGGGGACAGGGGGCTTGGACATTCACCCCTCCACTTT. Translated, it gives CASSFGDRGLGHSPLHF.

DNA for the CDR3: TGTGCCAGCAGCCATCCTCCGGGACTAGCGGTCGCCGGGGAGCTGTTTTTT. Its translation: CASSHPPGLAVAGELFF. This rearrangement joins TRBV4-2 to TRBJ2-2, with 11 bases that match TRBD2. V was pared by 3 bases and J by 6 bases, with 9 bases of the junction left unmatched. The CDR3 sequence is 17 residues long. From germline, CDR1 is LGHNA and CDR2 YNFKEQ.

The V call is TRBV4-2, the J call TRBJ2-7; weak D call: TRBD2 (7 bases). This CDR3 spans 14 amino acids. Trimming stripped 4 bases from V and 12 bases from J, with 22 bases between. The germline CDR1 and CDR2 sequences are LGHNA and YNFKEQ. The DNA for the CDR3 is TGTGCCAGCAGCCTCGAGGGGGGGGGCGGAGGCGCGTACTTC. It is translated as CASSLEGGGGGAYF.

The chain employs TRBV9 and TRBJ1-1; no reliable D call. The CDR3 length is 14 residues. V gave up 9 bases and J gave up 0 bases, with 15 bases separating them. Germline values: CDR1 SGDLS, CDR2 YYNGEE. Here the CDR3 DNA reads TGTGCCACCACTAAAGATCTGCTGAACACTGAAGCTTTCTTT. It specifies CATTKDLLNTEAFF.